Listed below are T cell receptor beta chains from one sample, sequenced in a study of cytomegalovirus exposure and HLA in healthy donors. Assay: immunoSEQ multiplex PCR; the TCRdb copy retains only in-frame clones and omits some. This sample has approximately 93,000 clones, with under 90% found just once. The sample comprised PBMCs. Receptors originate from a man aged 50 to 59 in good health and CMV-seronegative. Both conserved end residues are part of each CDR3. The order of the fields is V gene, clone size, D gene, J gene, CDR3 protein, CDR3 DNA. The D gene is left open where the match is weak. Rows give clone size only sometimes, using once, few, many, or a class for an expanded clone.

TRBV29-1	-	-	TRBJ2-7	CSVEDRTDPYEQYF	TGCAGCGTTGAAGATAGGACAGACCCCTACGAGCAGTACTTC
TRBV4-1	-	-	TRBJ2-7	CASSQVPDTTYEQYF	TGCGCCAGCAGCCAAGTCCCGGACACCACCTACGAGCAGTACTTC
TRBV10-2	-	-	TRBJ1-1	CASSHSPREGRIVTEAFF	TGCGCCAGCAGCCACAGTCCGAGGGAGGGTCGTATTGTCACTGAAGCTTTCTTT
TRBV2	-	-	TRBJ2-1	CASTQEDEQFF	TGTGCCAGCACGCAAGAGGATGAGCAGTTCTTC
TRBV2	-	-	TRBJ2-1	CASSEAADNEQFF	TGTGCCAGCAGTGAAGCGGCCGACAATGAGCAGTTCTTC
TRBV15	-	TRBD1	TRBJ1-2	CATSRPRDSLTF	TGTGCCACCAGCCGACCCCGGGACAGCCTCACCTTC
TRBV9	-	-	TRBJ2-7	CASSVRDKPYEQYF	TGTGCCAGCAGCGTACGGGACAAACCCTACGAGCAGTACTTC
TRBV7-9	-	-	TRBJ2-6	CASSLVLPGANVLTF	TGTGCCAGCAGCTTAGTGCTACCGGGGGCCAACGTCCTGACTTTC
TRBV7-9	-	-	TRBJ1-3	CASSPGSGNTIYF	TGTGCCAGCAGCCCGGGGTCAGGAAACACCATATATTTT
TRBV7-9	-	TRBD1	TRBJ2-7	CASSPGTGGLDEQYF	TGTGCCAGCAGCCCGGGGACAGGGGGCTTGGACGAGCAGTACTTC
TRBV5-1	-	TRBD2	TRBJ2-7	CASSPGGGGEQYF	TGCGCCAGCAGCCCGGGAGGGGGAGGCGAGCAGTACTTC
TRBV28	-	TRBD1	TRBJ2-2	CASKGGAYGELFF	TGTGCCAGCAAAGGGGGCGCGTACGGGGAGCTGTTTTTT
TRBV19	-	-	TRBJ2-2	CASGRPGLNTGELFF	TGTGCCAGTGGACGGCCTGGACTGAACACCGGGGAGCTGTTTTTT
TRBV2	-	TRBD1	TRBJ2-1	CASSVDRGADEQFF	TGTGCCAGCAGCGTAGACAGGGGAGCCGATGAGCAGTTCTTC
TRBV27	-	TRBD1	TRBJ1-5	CASKGGPYGNQPQHF	TGTGCCAGCAAAGGGGGCCCGTATGGTAATCAGCCCCAGCATTTT
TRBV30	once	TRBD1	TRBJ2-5	CAWSVNRGGETQYF	TGTGCCTGGAGTGTAAACAGGGGCGGGGAGACCCAGTACTTC
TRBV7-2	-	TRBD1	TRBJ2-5	CASSPQGAVETQYF	TGTGCCAGCAGCCCCCAGGGGGCAGTAGAGACCCAGTACTTC
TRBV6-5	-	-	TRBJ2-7	CASSNLIYEQYF	TGTGCCAGCAGCAATCTAATTTACGAGCAGTACTTC
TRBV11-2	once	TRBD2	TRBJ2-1	CASSLRRLAGGVNEQFF	TGTGCCAGCAGCTTACGCAGGCTAGCGGGAGGAGTCAATGAGCAGTTCTTC
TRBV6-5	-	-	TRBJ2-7	CASSFSGTFSYEQYF	TGTGCCAGCAGTTTCTCCGGGACATTCTCCTACGAGCAGTACTTC
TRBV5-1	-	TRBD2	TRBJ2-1	CASRAGLAGGNSFF	TGCGCCAGCAGAGCCGGACTAGCGGGAGGTAATTCGTTCTTC
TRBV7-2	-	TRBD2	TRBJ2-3	CASSLVIGASGDTQYF	TGTGCCAGCAGCTTAGTTATTGGGGCTAGCGGTGATACGCAGTATTTT